These 15 T cell receptor beta chains originate from one sample sequenced in a study of early T cells in non-severe SARS-CoV-2 infection. TCRdb recomputed calls from the 5' RACE reads with MiXCR, one row per CDR3 protein. This sample has some 56,000 distinct CDR3 sequences, with over 13% found just once. The sequenced sample was whole blood, obtained at baseline. The receptor set was obtained from an adult who was a healthcare worker with PCR-confirmed SARS-CoV-2 infection or an uninfected control (not recorded which).

This clonotype was counted between two and nine times. The chain employs TRBV28 and TRBJ2-1, with no clear D. V lost 6 bases and J 7 bases, leaving 7 bases between the germline ends. Germline V gives CDR1 MDHEN, CDR2 SYDVKM. The CDR3 sequence is 11 residues long. The CDR3 DNA sequence: TGTGCCAGCAGCACAGAAAATGAGCAGTTCTTC. It is translated as CASSTENEQFF.

The CDR3, as DNA: TGTGCCAGCAGTGATAGCTCGGGTATCCCCTACGAGCAGTACTTC. Amino acids: CASSDSSGIPYEQYF. J is TRBJ2-7 and V is TRBV2; D ambiguous. CDR1 and CDR2 from the germline V gene are SNHLY and FYNNEI. Trimming removed 3 bases at V and 2 bases at J, with 14 bases between. The length of the CDR3 is 15 residues.

J is TRBJ1-1 and V is TRBV20-1, with D possibly matching TRBD1 (5 bases). CDR3 length equals 13 residues. Germline values: CDR1 DFQATT, CDR2 SNEGSKA (reference sequence). The germline V and J ends were trimmed by 6 bases and 2 bases, with 13 bases remaining between them. The CDR3 DNA is TGCAGTGCCAAAGGGGACCTCAACACTGAAGCTTTCTTT. Translated, it gives CSAKGDLNTEAFF.

This clonotype was detected only a few times. This chain connects TRBV29-1 to TRBJ2-1; D gene unclear. This CDR3 has 12 residues. Per germline, CDR1 SQVTM and CDR2 ANQGSEA. With 8 bases removed from V and 1 base from J, the gap between germline ends came to 9 bases. CDR3 DNA sequence: TGCAGCTTACGGCAGTCCTACAATGAGCAGTTCTTC. Its protein is CSLRQSYNEQFF.

This clonotype showed up many times. The chain uses TRBV30 and TRBJ1-4; D remains ambiguous. This CDR3 comprises 14 residues. The germline V gene encodes CDR1 GTSNPN and CDR2 SVGIG (reference sequence). With 0 bases removed from V and 3 bases from J, the gap between germline ends came to 8 bases. This chain's CDR3 is CAWSVSASNEKLFF. CDR3 nucleotide sequence: TGTGCCTGGAGTGTGTCGGCTTCTAATGAAAAACTGTTTTTT. The variable domain in full, completed from reference TRBV30 and TRBJ1-4, reads SQTIHQWPATLVQPVGSPLSLECTVEGTSNPNLYWYRQAAGRGLQLLFYSVGIGQISSEVPQNLSASRPQDRQFILSSKKLLLSDSGFYLCAWSVSASNEKLFFGSGTQLSVL.

This clonotype occurred a few times. This chain connects TRBV4-1 to TRBJ2-1; D gene unclear. The V end lost 1 base, the J end lost 9 bases, and 7 bases lay between the germline ends. CDR3 size: 12 residues. Germline V gene data show CDR1 as MGHRA and CDR2 as YSYEKL. CDR3 sequence reads: CASSQGRIEQFF. The DNA of the CDR3 is TGCGCCAGCAGCCAAGGTAGGATTGAGCAGTTCTTC.

This clonotype was counted many times. V usage is TRBV20-1 and J usage is TRBJ2-7; 14 nucleotides agree with TRBD2. Losses at the gene ends were 2 bases for V and 6 bases for J; bases not matched to a gene: 6. CDR1 and CDR2 from the germline V gene are DFQATT and SNEGSKA (reference sequence). CDR3 length: 15 residues. DNA for the CDR3: TGCAGTGCTAGACAGGGGACTAGCGGGAGAGCCGAGCAGTACTTC. Its protein product is CSARQGTSGRAEQYF.

The chain employs TRBV20-1 and TRBJ2-7; D gene unclear. Germline V gene lookup returns CDR1 DFQATT and CDR2 SNEGSKA (reference sequence). The CDR3 has 14 residues. V was cut by 4 bases and J by 2 bases, with 15 bases left in between. This CDR3 reads CSAMDQLRPYEQYF. CDR3 DNA sequence: TGCAGTGCTATGGACCAACTCCGGCCCTACGAGCAGTACTTC.

This clonotype was counted at least ten times. Here the CDR3 DNA reads TGTGCCAGCGGAGCGGGAGAGGCTAATGAGCAGTTCTTC. This gives the protein CASGAGEANEQFF. This chain uses TRBV28 with TRBJ2-1; 8 bases align to TRBD2. This CDR3 spans 13 amino acids. The ends lost 8 bases at V and 7 bases at J; junction bases unmatched: 7. Germline V gene lookup returns CDR1 MDHEN and CDR2 SYDVKM.

The CDR3 is CASSPDSNTDTQYF. DNA for the CDR3: TGTGCCAGCTCACCTGACTCTAACACAGATACGCAGTATTTT. The genes are TRBV18 and TRBJ2-3, with D uncertain. The CDR3 spans 14 residues. Germline V CDR1 and CDR2: KGHSH, LQKENI. The V end lost 3 bases, the J end lost 2 bases, and 9 bases lay between the germline ends.

This clonotype occurred a few times. The chain combines TRBV7-2 with TRBJ2-1, with TRBD2 matching 7 bases. Losses at the gene ends were 3 bases for V and 5 bases for J; bases not matched to a gene: 10. The CDR3 spans 16 residues. CDR1 is SGHTA, CDR2 FQGNSA, per germline. The CDR3 sequence: CASSLRRDYVHNEQFF. The CDR3 DNA reads as TGTGCCAGCAGCTTGAGGCGGGACTACGTACACAATGAGCAGTTCTTC.

This sequence joins TRBV7-6 and TRBJ2-7; TRBD1 agrees at 7 bases. CDR1 SGHVS and CDR2 FNYEAQ come from the germline V gene. The CDR3 is made up of 15 amino acids. V was pared by 7 bases and J by 7 bases, with 16 bases of the junction left unmatched. CDR3 nucleotides: TGTGCCAGCACCCCTTTTACACTCTCAGGGGGTGAGCAGTACTTC. Protein sequence: CASTPFTLSGGEQYF.

This clonotype came up a few times. V usage is TRBV12-3 or TRBV12-4 and J usage is TRBJ1-3; D is unresolved. The CDR3 runs 12 residues. V was pared by 3 bases and J by 11 bases, with 11 bases between. CDR3 coding DNA: TGTGCCAGCAGTTTTGGGTCCCAGTCCATATATTTT. This codes for CASSFGSQSIYF.

The V gene is TRBV4-1, the J gene TRBJ2-3; unclear D gene. The CDR3 has 13 residues. Germline V gene data show CDR1 as MGHRA and CDR2 as YSYEKL. V dropped 4 bases and J dropped 3 bases, with 8 bases sitting between them. The CDR3 sequence: CASSLWGTDTQYF. The CDR3 region has the DNA TGCGCCAGCAGCCTCTGGGGTACAGATACGCAGTATTTT.

This clonotype was detected a few times. J is TRBJ2-7 and V is TRBV3-1; TRBD1 is a possible D gene (5 bases). Germline CDR1 LGHDT, CDR2 YNNKEL (reference sequence). The CDR3 is 17 amino acids. The V and J ends lost 1 base and 2 bases respectively, with 18 bases between them. CDR3 residues: CASSQVDTLLRPYEQYF. For the CDR3, the DNA is TGTGCCAGCAGCCAAGTGGACACCCTATTAAGGCCCTACGAGCAGTACTTC.